The T cell receptor beta chain under discussion was sequenced for a study of vaccination and CD4 T cells after COVID-19 (dated by TCRdb to the early 2020s). For the wider study: Convalescent patients had a positive SARS-CoV-2 result on nasal swab PCR, and of these patients, under ten had mild disease and one had severe disease. The convalescent cohort comprised six males and four females, including two Hispanic individuals, seven Caucasians, two Asians and one multiracial person. Each participant got two doses of either the Pfizer-BioNTech BNT162b2 vaccine (n=8) or the Moderna mRNA-1273 vaccine (n=2). Post-COVID blood samples from convalescent patients were collected a median of around 100 days after diagnosis, with a range of about 30 to 170 days. Post-vaccine blood samples were collected a median of about 66 days after the second vaccine dose, ranging from about 12 to 241 days. The cultures were stimulated with overlapping spike peptide pools from SARS-CoV-2 and from the common cold coronaviruses HCoV-NL63, HCoV-OC43 and HCoV-229E. In control cultures, a CEFX viral epitope pool was used as positive control, an HIV-1 Nef peptide pool was used as negative control, or no peptide was added. The spike-specific CD4+ TCR repertoire was compared before and after mRNA vaccination in over nine COVID-19 convalescent patients and a few infection-naive healthy vaccine recipients. The research as a whole found: In convalescent patients, nearly all vaccine-specific clones (304 of 307) were found to be mono-reactive for SARS-CoV-2 spike rather than cross-reactive with common cold coronaviruses. Although the median number of SARS-CoV-2-reactive clonotypes went up from roughly 20 after infection to 38 after vaccination, the increase was not significant. Among the post-vaccine SARS-CoV-2-reactive clones in convalescent patients, a median around 90% showed up only after vaccination, which suggests vaccine-specific priming. Only a relatively small number of convalescent patients were included in the study, and early timepoints following natural infection were not analyzed.

The CDR3 has 15 amino acids, counting the end cysteine and phenylalanine. The DNA shown is the 45-base CDR3, in frame from base 1. Looking up the germline V gene yields CDR1 MNHNS and CDR2 SASEGT. The junction shows trimming of 7 bases on V and 5 bases on J, plus 19 bases between the germline ends. This sample's treatment or condition label indicates: approximately 11-day PBMC culture with coronavirus spike peptide pools or control peptides (ViraFEST assay). The ViraFEST assay, used in the study, expanded antigen-specific T cells with peptide pools and then identified the expanded clonotypes through TCR sequencing. The convalescent patients' positive SARS-CoV-2 PCR tests fell between March and December 2020, which was before the Alpha, Beta and Delta variants emerged in the United States. PBMCs were cultured at roughly 2 million per well in IMDM supplemented with approximately 5.3% human AB serum and about 10 IU/ml IL-2, with approximately 10 ug/ml peptide pools added. Half of the culture medium was replaced with fresh IL-2-containing medium on days 3 and 7. After around 10 days of culture, CD4+ T cells were isolated by negative selection with the EasySep CD4+ T cell isolation kit. PBMCs were separated from whole blood using Ficoll-Paque Plus gradient centrifugation and then either used fresh or cryopreserved at -140C. In general, triplicate wells were set up for every culture condition.

This clonotype was detected a few times. Its specific antigen is unknown. Base qualities are missing; no much larger clone stands one base away. Library prep was done by PCR. DNA from cultured CD4+ T cells underwent TCR sequencing with the Oncomine TCR Beta short-read assay at the Johns Hopkins FTIC core. Genomic DNA was extracted from the cultured CD4+ T cells with the QIAamp micro DNA kit. Oncomine TCR Beta libraries from cultured CD4+ T cells were pooled using unique dual indexes and sequenced on an Illumina iSeq 100. The authors processed their data as follows. Non-productive sequences were removed, and CDR3s that did not start with C, did not end with F or W, or were shorter than 7 amino acids were discarded. The MANAFEST web application identified antigen-specific clonotypes by comparing peptide-stimulated wells against reference wells and other culture wells. For a clone to be called positive, the clone needed an FDR below 0.05, an odds ratio above 5, and a productive frequency above 0.1% in at least two of three replicate wells. Cross-reactive clonotypes were defined as significantly expanded in both SARS-CoV-2 spike wells and at least one common cold coronavirus spike condition. Levenshtein distances (stringdist) and unrooted phylogenetic trees (ape) in R version 3.6.1 were used to assess CDR3 homology. TCRdb reworked the public reads: Q25 trimming with fastp, MiXCR clone assembly, productive beta chains retained. Entries are consolidated by CDR3 protein sequence, retaining the most common genes and DNA. The V and J calls here are based on TCRdb, not the publication. For this sample the table gives 9,500 to 15,000 distinct CDR3 sequences, of which 45% to 60% were detected only once. The top ten clonotypes cover roughly 15% of the sample.

This TCR was recovered from a human donor with COVID-19. Recombination connected TRBV6-1 to TRBJ2-3; TRBD1 is perhaps the D gene, given 7 matching bases. The input for sequencing was cultured CD4+ T cells from blood, taken after SARS-CoV-2 vaccination. The DNA reads as follows: TGTGCCAGCATCCCTCGGCAGGGGGGTGGAGATACGCAGTATTTT. Translated, this is CASIPRQGGGDTQYF.